This TCR beta chain came from a study of T cell repertoires in cytomegalovirus infection. Many counts were recorded for this clonotype. In TCRdb, the reads were re-called with MiXCR into one record per CDR3 protein. The data show approximately 250,000 distinct CDR3 sequences, roughly 9.1% seen once. This CDR3 has 14 amino acids. Trimming pared 5 bases from V and 3 bases from J, leaving 12 bases between. Germline V gene sequence: CDR1 SGHTA, CDR2 FQGNSA. V is TRBV7-2 and J is TRBJ2-3; D is ambiguous. The sample comprised PBMCs. This clonotype originated in a human donor in good health (CMV status not recorded). Some clones in this sample may be carry-over from other donors' samples. The CDR3: CASSLGPGTDTQYF. CDR3 sequence (DNA): TGTGCCAGCAGCCTGGGTCCAGGTACAGATACGCAGTATTTT.